Listed below are T cell receptor beta chains from one sample, sequenced in a study of T cell changes during pregnancy in multiple sclerosis. Method: immunoSEQ multiplex PCR; TCRdb's copy keeps in-frame clones and lacks some. The table has about 68,000 clones, under 95% seen once. The material sequenced was peripheral blood, taken in the second trimester of pregnancy. The source is a female donor in good health, enrolled as a control in a pregnancy study. Each CDR3 is given with its conserved first and last residue. The order of the fields is clone size, J gene, D gene, V gene, CDR3 protein, CDR3 DNA. A D gene is named only where the DNA matches it firmly. For some rows the clone size is stated as once, few or many, or as a class when expanded; others skip it.

clone_size: NA
j_call: TRBJ2-1
d_call: NA
v_call: TRBV27
cdr3_aa: CASSLAASNEQFF
cdr3_nt: TGTGCCAGCAGTTTAGCGGCAAGCAATGAGCAGTTCTTC

clone_size: NA
j_call: TRBJ2-7
d_call: NA
v_call: TRBV6-5
cdr3_aa: CASSPQGSNNDEQYF
cdr3_nt: TGTGCCAGCTCTCCCCAGGGGTCCAATAACGACGAGCAGTACTTC

clone_size: NA
j_call: TRBJ1-1
d_call: TRBD1
v_call: TRBV6-5
cdr3_aa: CASSYSHRGTSEAFF
cdr3_nt: TGTGCCAGCAGTTACTCTCACAGGGGGACCTCTGAGGCTTTCTTT

clone_size: NA
j_call: TRBJ2-1
d_call: NA
v_call: TRBV28
cdr3_aa: CASSPTGPYYNEQFF
cdr3_nt: TGTGCCAGCAGCCCTACAGGGCCCTACTACAATGAGCAGTTCTTC

clone_size: NA
j_call: TRBJ2-2
d_call: NA
v_call: TRBV5-6
cdr3_aa: CASSFGGSRTGELFF
cdr3_nt: TGTGCCAGCAGCTTTGGGGGGAGTCGCACCGGGGAGCTGTTTTTT

clone_size: NA
j_call: TRBJ2-1
d_call: TRBD2
v_call: TRBV27
cdr3_aa: CASSPTWTSGGSYNEQFF
cdr3_nt: TGTGCCAGCAGTCCCACCTGGACTAGCGGAGGCTCCTACAATGAGCAGTTCTTC

clone_size: NA
j_call: TRBJ2-7
d_call: NA
v_call: TRBV5-4
cdr3_aa: CASRREGLADYEQYF
cdr3_nt: TGTGCCAGCAGACGAGAAGGCCTAGCAGACTACGAGCAGTACTTC

clone_size: NA
j_call: TRBJ2-1
d_call: TRBD2
v_call: TRBV5-1
cdr3_aa: CASSLAPGGNEQFF
cdr3_nt: TGCGCCAGCAGCTTGGCCCCGGGGGGCAATGAGCAGTTCTTC

clone_size: once
j_call: TRBJ1-2
d_call: NA
v_call: TRBV5-4
cdr3_aa: CASSTAQNYGYTF
cdr3_nt: TGTGCCAGCAGCACCGCACAGAACTATGGCTACACCTTC

clone_size: once
j_call: TRBJ2-5
d_call: TRBD2
v_call: TRBV5-1
cdr3_aa: CASSPGLAGEETQYF
cdr3_nt: TGCGCCAGCAGCCCGGGACTAGCGGGGGAAGAGACCCAGTACTTC

clone_size: NA
j_call: TRBJ2-1
d_call: NA
v_call: TRBV29-1
cdr3_aa: CSFRGALYNEQFF
cdr3_nt: TGCAGCTTCCGGGGGGCCCTCTACAATGAGCAGTTCTTC

clone_size: NA
j_call: TRBJ1-1
d_call: TRBD1
v_call: TRBV19
cdr3_aa: CASSRQGDTEAFF
cdr3_nt: TGTGCCAGTAGTAGGCAGGGGGACACTGAAGCTTTCTTT

clone_size: NA
j_call: TRBJ2-3
d_call: TRBD2
v_call: TRBV28
cdr3_aa: CASSFNSGGSTDTQYF
cdr3_nt: TGTGCCAGCAGTTTCAACTCGGGAGGGAGCACAGATACGCAGTATTTT

clone_size: few
j_call: TRBJ2-1
d_call: TRBD2
v_call: TRBV6-1
cdr3_aa: CASSEEGLAGEQFF
cdr3_nt: TGTGCCAGCAGTGAAGAGGGACTAGCCGGTGAGCAGTTCTTC

clone_size: NA
j_call: TRBJ1-5
d_call: NA
v_call: TRBV28
cdr3_aa: CASSLKGRVDQPQHF
cdr3_nt: TGTGCCAGCAGTTTGAAGGGGCGCGTAGATCAGCCCCAGCATTTT

clone_size: NA
j_call: TRBJ2-7
d_call: NA
v_call: TRBV2
cdr3_aa: CASSPGLNYEQYF
cdr3_nt: TGTGCCAGCAGTCCGGGACTGAACTACGAGCAGTACTTC

clone_size: NA
j_call: TRBJ1-1
d_call: TRBD1
v_call: TRBV25-1
cdr3_aa: CASSLPGGMAEAFF
cdr3_nt: TGTGCCAGCAGCCTCCCAGGGGGAATGGCTGAAGCTTTCTTT

clone_size: NA
j_call: TRBJ1-4
d_call: TRBD1
v_call: TRBV7-9
cdr3_aa: CASSFRQGPNEKLFF
cdr3_nt: TGTGCCAGCAGCTTCAGACAGGGACCTAATGAAAAACTGTTTTTT

clone_size: NA
j_call: TRBJ2-2
d_call: TRBD1
v_call: TRBV4-1
cdr3_aa: CASSQGTGTGELFF
cdr3_nt: TGCGCCAGCAGCCAAGGGACAGGGACCGGGGAGCTGTTTTTT

clone_size: NA
j_call: TRBJ2-3
d_call: NA
v_call: TRBV5-5
cdr3_aa: CASSLEGVAGTDTQYF
cdr3_nt: TGTGCCAGCAGCTTGGAAGGGGTAGCGGGCACAGATACGCAGTATTTT

clone_size: NA
j_call: TRBJ2-1
d_call: TRBD2
v_call: TRBV4-1
cdr3_aa: CASSQDGLAGNEQFF
cdr3_nt: TGCGCCAGCAGCCAAGACGGACTAGCGGGCAATGAGCAGTTCTTC

clone_size: NA
j_call: TRBJ2-3
d_call: TRBD2
v_call: TRBV19
cdr3_aa: CASSIILAASTDTQYF
cdr3_nt: TGTGCCAGTAGTATAATTCTAGCGGCTAGCACAGATACGCAGTATTTT

clone_size: NA
j_call: TRBJ1-3
d_call: NA
v_call: TRBV9
cdr3_aa: CASSVEGVGNTIYF
cdr3_nt: TGTGCCAGCAGCGTCGAGGGGGTAGGAAACACCATATATTTT

clone_size: NA
j_call: TRBJ1-2
d_call: NA
v_call: TRBV18
cdr3_aa: CASSPPLGGWDWYGYTF
cdr3_nt: TGTGCCAGCTCACCACCATTAGGAGGTTGGGATTGGTATGGCTACACCTTC

clone_size: NA
j_call: TRBJ1-2
d_call: NA
v_call: TRBV27
cdr3_aa: CASRVQTGLGGYTF
cdr3_nt: TGTGCCAGCAGAGTCCAAACAGGATTAGGTGGCTACACCTTC

clone_size: NA
j_call: TRBJ2-3
d_call: TRBD2
v_call: TRBV7-3
cdr3_aa: CASSLTSGSGGTQYF
cdr3_nt: TGTGCCAGCAGCTTAACTAGCGGGAGTGGGGGGACGCAGTATTTT

clone_size: NA
j_call: TRBJ2-1
d_call: TRBD2
v_call: TRBV5-6
cdr3_aa: CASTPFNPSGTHNEQFF
cdr3_nt: TGTGCCAGCACCCCTTTTAATCCTAGCGGGACACACAATGAGCAGTTCTTC

clone_size: NA
j_call: TRBJ2-3
d_call: NA
v_call: TRBV5-6
cdr3_aa: CASSLTVTDTQYF
cdr3_nt: TGTGCCAGCAGCTTGACAGTAACAGATACGCAGTATTTT

clone_size: once
j_call: TRBJ2-2
d_call: TRBD2
v_call: TRBV7-8
cdr3_aa: CASSLARVRLAGDTGELFF
cdr3_nt: TGTGCCAGCAGCTTAGCGCGGGTCAGGCTAGCGGGAGACACCGGGGAGCTGTTTTTT

clone_size: NA
j_call: TRBJ2-7
d_call: TRBD1
v_call: TRBV28
cdr3_aa: CASIPGQFSYEQYF
cdr3_nt: TGTGCCAGCATCCCGGGACAGTTCTCCTACGAGCAGTACTTC

clone_size: NA
j_call: TRBJ2-1
d_call: NA
v_call: TRBV5-8
cdr3_aa: CASSFYQGGEQFF
cdr3_nt: TGTGCCAGCAGCTTCTATCAGGGGGGTGAGCAGTTCTTC

clone_size: once
j_call: TRBJ2-1
d_call: NA
v_call: TRBV4-1
cdr3_aa: CASSQVAGVKAYNEQFF
cdr3_nt: TGCGCCAGCAGCCAAGTAGCTGGAGTTAAAGCCTACAATGAGCAGTTCTTC

clone_size: NA
j_call: TRBJ2-5
d_call: TRBD2
v_call: TRBV10-3
cdr3_aa: CAIRTSGQETQYF
cdr3_nt: TGTGCCATCAGGACTAGCGGCCAAGAGACCCAGTACTTC

clone_size: once
j_call: TRBJ1-1
d_call: NA
v_call: TRBV18
cdr3_aa: CASSPSVGGGTEAFF
cdr3_nt: TGTGCCAGCTCACCCAGTGTTGGGGGAGGCACTGAAGCTTTCTTT

clone_size: NA
j_call: TRBJ2-3
d_call: NA
v_call: TRBV7-6
cdr3_aa: CASSLDPPTATDTQYF
cdr3_nt: TGTGCCAGCAGCTTAGACCCGCCGACTGCCACAGATACGCAGTATTTT

clone_size: NA
j_call: TRBJ1-2
d_call: TRBD1
v_call: TRBV5-5
cdr3_aa: CASRSGGQGKIYGYTF
cdr3_nt: TGTGCCAGCAGATCGGGCGGACAGGGAAAGATCTATGGCTACACCTTC

clone_size: NA
j_call: TRBJ2-7
d_call: NA
v_call: TRBV7-3
cdr3_aa: CASSLGAGTSYEQYF
cdr3_nt: TGTGCCAGCAGCTTAGGGGCAGGAACCTCCTACGAGCAGTACTTC

clone_size: NA
j_call: TRBJ2-7
d_call: NA
v_call: TRBV18
cdr3_aa: CASSPSGLSYEQYF
cdr3_nt: TGTGCCAGCTCACCATCCGGACTATCCTACGAGCAGTACTTC

clone_size: NA
j_call: TRBJ1-2
d_call: NA
v_call: TRBV6-6
cdr3_aa: CASRPRADSFYGYTF
cdr3_nt: TGTGCCAGCAGACCGAGGGCAGATTCTTTTTATGGCTACACCTTC

clone_size: NA
j_call: TRBJ2-2
d_call: NA
v_call: TRBV19
cdr3_aa: CASKLANTGELFF
cdr3_nt: TGTGCCAGTAAGCTAGCGAACACCGGGGAGCTGTTTTTT

clone_size: NA
j_call: TRBJ1-1
d_call: NA
v_call: TRBV30
cdr3_aa: CAWSVQTEAFF
cdr3_nt: TGTGCCTGGAGTGTACAGACTGAAGCTTTCTTT

clone_size: NA
j_call: TRBJ2-1
d_call: NA
v_call: TRBV28
cdr3_aa: CASTPELQGNEQFF
cdr3_nt: TGTGCCAGCACCCCGGAACTTCAGGGGAATGAGCAGTTCTTC

clone_size: NA
j_call: TRBJ1-1
d_call: TRBD1
v_call: TRBV29-1
cdr3_aa: CSVGQGRTEAFF
cdr3_nt: TGCAGCGTGGGACAGGGAAGGACTGAAGCTTTCTTT

clone_size: NA
j_call: TRBJ2-2
d_call: TRBD2
v_call: TRBV6-9
cdr3_aa: CASSSTKAGSIGELFF
cdr3_nt: TGTGCCAGCAGTTCTACCAAAGCGGGGAGTATCGGGGAGCTGTTTTTT

clone_size: NA
j_call: TRBJ2-2
d_call: TRBD2
v_call: TRBV6-5
cdr3_aa: CASSPGLASTGELFF
cdr3_nt: TGTGCCAGCAGCCCGGGACTAGCGAGCACCGGGGAGCTGTTTTTT

clone_size: NA
j_call: TRBJ1-5
d_call: TRBD1
v_call: TRBV19
cdr3_aa: CASSMGTGGRYQPQHF
cdr3_nt: TGTGCCAGTAGTATGGGTACAGGGGGTAGGTATCAGCCCCAGCATTTT

clone_size: once
j_call: TRBJ2-2
d_call: NA
v_call: TRBV28
cdr3_aa: CASSPVPISSGELFF
cdr3_nt: TGTGCCAGCAGCCCTGTGCCTATATCTTCCGGGGAGCTGTTTTTT

clone_size: once
j_call: TRBJ2-1
d_call: TRBD1
v_call: TRBV4-1
cdr3_aa: CASKIPGQGREQFF
cdr3_nt: TGCGCCAGCAAAATCCCGGGACAGGGTCGCGAGCAGTTCTTC

clone_size: NA
j_call: TRBJ2-1
d_call: TRBD2
v_call: TRBV28
cdr3_aa: CAGSLAGGFNEQFF
cdr3_nt: TGTGCCGGGTCTCTAGCGGGGGGATTCAATGAGCAGTTCTTC

clone_size: NA
j_call: TRBJ1-2
d_call: TRBD1
v_call: TRBV19
cdr3_aa: CASSMNPDRRNYGYTF
cdr3_nt: TGTGCCAGTAGTATGAATCCGGACAGGCGGAACTATGGCTACACCTTC

clone_size: NA
j_call: TRBJ2-1
d_call: NA
v_call: TRBV5-6
cdr3_aa: CASSPDPAKSSYNEQFF
cdr3_nt: TGTGCCAGCAGCCCAGACCCAGCGAAAAGCTCCTACAATGAGCAGTTCTTC

clone_size: NA
j_call: TRBJ2-7
d_call: TRBD2
v_call: TRBV28
cdr3_aa: CASTLTSGVGEQYF
cdr3_nt: TGTGCCAGCACCTTGACTAGCGGCGTTGGAGAGCAGTACTTC

clone_size: once
j_call: TRBJ1-1
d_call: TRBD1
v_call: TRBV9
cdr3_aa: CASSPTGGDEAFF
cdr3_nt: TGTGCCAGCAGCCCCACAGGGGGTGATGAAGCTTTCTTT

clone_size: NA
j_call: TRBJ2-3
d_call: TRBD1
v_call: TRBV10-3
cdr3_aa: CAISEPQGARFQDTQYF
cdr3_nt: TGTGCCATCAGTGAACCCCAGGGGGCGCGTTTCCAAGATACGCAGTATTTT

clone_size: NA
j_call: TRBJ2-7
d_call: NA
v_call: TRBV7-9
cdr3_aa: CASSFSPPYEQYF
cdr3_nt: TGTGCCAGCAGCTTCAGTCCCCCCTACGAGCAGTACTTC

clone_size: NA
j_call: TRBJ2-3
d_call: NA
v_call: TRBV6-1
cdr3_aa: CASTLGAGDTDTQYF
cdr3_nt: TGTGCCAGCACCCTAGGGGCAGGGGACACAGATACGCAGTATTTT

clone_size: NA
j_call: TRBJ2-7
d_call: TRBD1
v_call: TRBV4-1
cdr3_aa: CASSPGGPYEQYF
cdr3_nt: TGCGCCAGCAGCCCAGGGGGTCCGTACGAGCAGTACTTC

clone_size: NA
j_call: TRBJ2-2
d_call: NA
v_call: TRBV25-1
cdr3_aa: CASSERGSGELFF
cdr3_nt: TGTGCCAGCAGTGAAAGGGGCTCAGGGGAGCTGTTTTTT

clone_size: NA
j_call: TRBJ2-2
d_call: NA
v_call: TRBV11-3
cdr3_aa: CASSDALALNTGELFF
cdr3_nt: TGTGCCAGCAGCGACGCACTAGCACTGAACACCGGGGAGCTGTTTTTT

clone_size: NA
j_call: TRBJ1-2
d_call: NA
v_call: TRBV11-2
cdr3_aa: CASSSTGIYGYTF
cdr3_nt: TGTGCCAGCAGCTCTACAGGAATCTATGGCTACACCTTC